One and the same sample provided the 26 T cell receptor beta chains below, sequenced in a study of blood T cell repertoires in COVID-19. Method: immunoSEQ multiplex PCR; TCRdb's copy keeps in-frame clones and lacks some. The sample lists around 210,000 clones, around three quarters occurring once. Sequencing input: peripheral blood. The receptors shown here come from a woman in her 70s with acute or convalescent COVID-19.

V gene TRBV19 combines with J gene TRBJ1-1; tentatively, D is TRBD1 (6 bases). The V end was cut by 1 base, the J end by 5 bases, with 14 bases between. The CDR3 sequence is 15 residues long. CDR1 LNHDA and CDR2 SQIVND come from the germline V gene (reference sequence). The CDR3 region is CASSIVGGQGTEAFF. The CDR3 nucleotides are TGTGCCAGTAGTATAGTCGGGGGGCAAGGGACTGAAGCTTTCTTT.

The J gene is TRBJ1-5, the V gene TRBV30; no clear D gene. V gave up 1 base and J gave up 6 bases, with 16 bases separating them. This CDR3 is built from 15 residues. In germline, CDR1 is GTSNPN, CDR2 SVGIG (reference sequence). The CDR3 DNA is TGTGCCTGGAGTGGTTTGTCGACGGGTGGTCAGCCCCAGCATTTT. Amino acids: CAWSGLSTGGQPQHF.

CDR3 region: CASSLTAYNEQFF. CDR3 DNA: TGTGCCAGCAGCCTGACAGCCTACAATGAGCAGTTCTTC. The chain links TRBV7-3 to TRBJ2-1; tentative D call: TRBD1 (5 bases). Trimming took off 5 bases at V and 2 bases at J, with 7 bases between the two ends. This CDR3 is 13 amino acids long. Germline V gene lookup returns CDR1 SGHTA and CDR2 FQGTGA.

This clone has a handful of counts. Different DNA sequences within this sample yield the same CDR3. The gene calls are TRBV7-6 and TRBJ2-1; 11 nucleotides line up with TRBD2. Germline CDR1 is SGHVS and CDR2 is FNYEAQ. This CDR3 region has 17 residues. V lost 5 bases, J lost 0 bases, and 6 bases stayed unmatched. CDR3 loop: CASSPGTSGPSYNEQFF. CDR3 nucleotide sequence: TGTGCCAGCAGCCCTGGGACTAGCGGCCCCTCCTACAATGAGCAGTTCTTC.

This clone was observed a handful of times. CDR3: CAWIASRYNEQFF. Here the CDR3 DNA reads TGTGCCTGGATAGCTAGCCGCTACAATGAGCAGTTCTTC. The chain uses TRBV30 and TRBJ2-1; the D gene is possibly TRBD2 (5 bases). Germline V gives CDR1 GTSNPN, CDR2 SVGIG (reference sequence). The V and J ends lost 4 bases and 3 bases respectively, with 10 bases between them. This CDR3 contains 13 residues.

The rearrangement uses TRBV18 and TRBJ1-4, with 7 bases that match TRBD1. V was clipped by 3 bases and J by 13 bases; unmatched bases: 5. The CDR3 contains 12 residues. Germline-derived CDR1 and CDR2 are KGHSH and LQKENI. The DNA for the CDR3 is TGTGCCAGCTCACCCGAGACAGGGAGACTGTTTTTT. The encoded protein is CASSPETGRLFF.

The count of this clone is one. The gene calls are TRBV3-1 (or the pseudogene TRBV3-2) and TRBJ1-5; D remains unclear. The V and J ends lost 3 bases and 3 bases respectively, with 12 bases between them. CDR3 length equals 15 residues. The germline CDR1 and CDR2 sequences are LGHDT and YNNKEL (reference sequence). The CDR3 here is CASSQAGGPNQPQHF. The CDR3 nucleotides read TGTGCCAGCAGCCAGGCCGGAGGGCCCAATCAGCCCCAGCATTTT.

The chain carries TRBV28 and TRBJ1-2; D ambiguous. V lost 6 bases to trimming and J lost 5 bases, with 13 bases between them. Germline-derived CDR1 and CDR2 are MDHEN and SYDVKM. The CDR3 consists of 13 residues. This CDR3 reads CASSFGPGYGYTF. The CDR3 bases are TGTGCCAGCAGCTTCGGACCGGGATATGGCTACACCTTC.

This sequence joins TRBV6-5 and TRBJ2-7, with TRBD1 matching over 8 bases. Germline V CDR1 and CDR2: MNHEY, SVGAGI. Trimming took 6 bases from V and 5 from J; bases not matched to a gene: 12. The CDR3 contains 15 residues. In DNA form, the CDR3 reads TGTGCCAGCAGGGCCAGAGGACAGGGATTTGACGAGCAGTACTTC. Translation: CASRARGQGFDEQYF.

This clone was recorded only once. The gene calls are TRBV19 and TRBJ1-3; 10 bases are shared with TRBD1. The CDR3 runs to 14 residues. Losses at the gene ends were 10 bases for V and 3 bases for J; bases not matched to a gene: 6. Germline CDR1 reads LNHDA; CDR2 reads SQIVND (reference sequence). DNA of the CDR3: TGTGCCACCGCGACAGGGGGCGGTGGAAACACCATATATTTT. This gives the protein CATATGGGGNTIYF.

CDR3 DNA sequence: TGTGCCAGCAAGGGGACAGGGGACACGCGAAACACCATATATTTT. Translation gives CASKGTGDTRNTIYF. The chain has TRBV3-1 (or the pseudogene TRBV3-2) and TRBJ1-3; 10 bases agree with TRBD1. Trimming at V came to 7 bases and at J to 5 bases, leaving 8 bases not matched to a gene. Looked up from germline, CDR1 is LGHDT and CDR2 is YNNKEL (reference sequence). The CDR3 runs to 15 residues.

The rearrangement links TRBV6-4 to TRBJ2-2; D possibly corresponds to TRBD2 (5 bases). Between the trimmed V and J ends, which lost 2 bases and 5 bases, there was a span of 6 bases. The CDR3 has 13 amino acids. Per germline, CDR1 MRHNA and CDR2 SNTAGT. Written as DNA, the CDR3 is TGTGCCAGCAGTGACCTAGCTACCGGGGAGCTGTTTTTT. This encodes CASSDLATGELFF.

The V and J genes are TRBV9 and TRBJ2-2, with TRBD1 as a possible D gene (5 bases). Trimming stripped 4 bases from V and 2 bases from J, with 9 bases between. Germline assignment: CDR1 SGDLS and CDR2 YYNGEE. This CDR3 comprises 14 residues. CDR3 protein: CASSPTGNTGELFF. The CDR3 coding sequence is TGTGCCAGCAGCCCCACAGGAAACACCGGGGAGCTGTTTTTT.

The J gene is TRBJ2-5, the V gene TRBV7-2; 8 bases match TRBD2. The CDR3 has 15 residues. The V gene's germline CDR1 is SGHTA and CDR2 FQGNSA. After removal of 4 bases from V and 4 bases from J, the junction contained 8 bases not matched to a gene. The CDR3 DNA is TGTGCCAGCAGCTCCCAAGTCCTAGCGGGAGAGACCCAGTACTTC. This encodes CASSSQVLAGETQYF.

This chain uses TRBV9 with TRBJ1-5, with 9 bases lining up with TRBD1. The CDR3 spans 15 residues. Unmatched junction bases numbered 4, after V lost 0 bases and J lost 6 bases. In germline, CDR1 is SGDLS, CDR2 YYNGEE. The CDR3 sequence is CASSVGDREGQPQHF. As DNA, the CDR3 is TGTGCCAGCAGCGTAGGGGACAGGGAAGGTCAGCCCCAGCATTTT.

V gene TRBV12-3 or TRBV12-4 combines with J gene TRBJ1-1; 7 bases are a match to TRBD1. This CDR3 is 12 amino acids long. Trimming removed 5 bases from V and 11 bases from J; junction bases left unmatched: 8. The CDR3 region has the DNA TGTGCCAGCAGTACAAAGGGGGCCCGGGCTTTCTTT. It encodes CASSTKGARAFF.

A few counts support this clone. The chain employs TRBV25-1 and TRBJ2-2; 7 nucleotides agree with TRBD1. This CDR3 has 15 residues. The ends lost 5 bases at V and 2 bases at J; junction bases unmatched: 5. The V gene's germline CDR1 is MGHDK and CDR2 SYGVNS. CDR3 coding DNA: TGTGCCAGCAGTCCTACAGGGGTCAACACCGGGGAGCTGTTTTTT. Translating gives CASSPTGVNTGELFF.

The chain has TRBV21-1 and TRBJ2-7; TRBD1, as called in the table, went unchecked against the DNA. TRBV21-1 is a pseudogene. There are 15 residues in the CDR3. The CDR3 sequence is CASSRGTGVNYEQYF. CDR3 bases: TGTGCCAGCAGCAGAGGGACAGGCGTGAACTACGAGCAGTACTTC.

This clone was picked up a small number of times. The chain is built from TRBV10-3 and TRBJ2-1; 12 nucleotides agree with TRBD2. Germline V gene sequence: CDR1 ENHRY, CDR2 SYGVKD. This CDR3 is 20 amino acids long. J gave up 0 bases and V 5 bases, and 14 bases lay outside the gene matches. CDR3 DNA sequence: TGTGCCATCAGTCCTTTCCGGACTAGCGGGATCGGGCCCTCCTACAATGAGCAGTTCTTC. This translates into CAISPFRTSGIGPSYNEQFF.

About this clone: Compared with germline, one end of the junction differs, possibly owing to a read error. This chain connects TRBV11-3 to TRBJ2-7, with D possibly matching TRBD2 (6 bases). The CDR3 is made up of 13 amino acids. CDR1 and CDR2 from the germline V gene are SGHNT and YENEEA. The CDR3 DNA reads TGTGCCAGCAGCTTAGTTTCGGGGAGCGGGCTGCACTTC. Amino acid sequence: CASSLVSGSGLHF.

The chain is built from TRBV15 and TRBJ1-1; D unresolved. The CDR3 spans 14 residues. The V gene's germline CDR1 is LNHNV and CDR2 YYDKDF (reference sequence). V was clipped by 5 bases and J by 8 bases, with 18 bases between them. CDR3 coding DNA: TGTGCCACCAGCCAGAGGTCGACCGCAGCAGAAGCTTTCTTT. It is translated as CATSQRSTAAEAFF.

The J gene is TRBJ1-1, the V gene TRBV7-8; D gene uncertain. Germline V CDR1 and CDR2: SGHVS, FQNEAQ. V lost 1 base to trimming and J lost 2 bases, with 11 bases between them. The length of the CDR3 is 15 residues. This CDR3 is CASSLVGGINTEAFF. CDR3 DNA sequence: TGTGCCAGCAGCTTAGTTGGAGGGATTAACACTGAAGCTTTCTTT.

V gene TRBV2 combines with J gene TRBJ2-7; TRBD2 matches at 13 bases. The CDR3 totals 14 residues. CDR1 and CDR2 from the germline V gene are SNHLY and FYNNEI. Trimming cost V 6 bases and J 2 bases; bases outside gene matches: 1. CDR3 DNA: TGTGCCAGCAGGGGACTAGCGGGGACCTACGAGCAGTACTTC. Its protein product is CASRGLAGTYEQYF.

The chain is built from TRBV15 and TRBJ1-5; a possible D gene is TRBD1 (5 bases). V dropped 0 bases and J dropped 4 bases, with 7 bases sitting between them. This CDR3 contains 14 residues. Per germline, CDR1 LNHNV and CDR2 YYDKDF (reference sequence). As DNA, the CDR3 is TGTGCCACCAGCAGAGATAGGGGAAATCAGCCCCAGCATTTT. Its translation is CATSRDRGNQPQHF.

The chain joins TRBV7-9 to TRBJ1-2; unclear D gene. The CDR3 totals 15 residues. The germline gives CDR1 SEHNR, CDR2 FQNEAQ (reference sequence). V dropped 1 base and J dropped 3 bases, with 12 bases sitting between them. This CDR3 reads CASSLDWASHYGYTF. The CDR3, as DNA: TGTGCCAGCAGCTTAGATTGGGCGTCCCACTATGGCTACACCTTC.

This clone was picked up a small number of times. The V call is TRBV28, the J call TRBJ1-2, with 7 bases that match TRBD1. This CDR3 contains 13 residues. Trimming at V came to 8 bases and at J to 1 base, leaving 4 bases not matched to a gene. CDR1 MDHEN and CDR2 SYDVKM come from the germline V gene. The CDR3 loop reads CASLGQLNYGYTF. For the CDR3, the DNA is TGTGCCAGCCTGGGACAGCTTAACTATGGCTACACCTTC.